These 5 T cell receptor beta chains came from one sample sequenced in a study of blood T cells in healthy people across ages. A second PCR of roughly 7 to 11 cycles used a sample-barcoded 5' primer and a J-beta primer mix. TCRdb independently ran MiXCR on the 5' RACE reads; one entry per CDR3 protein. The sample includes 650,000 to 800,000 distinct CDR3 sequences, more than 45% seen only once; the top ten take approximately 13%. Source material: blood. Receptor source: an elderly woman in good health.

The chain links TRBV29-1 to TRBJ2-5; D is unresolved. The CDR3 is 13 amino acids. V was trimmed by 4 bases and J by 2 bases, leaving 11 bases between them. The V gene's germline CDR1 is SQVTM and CDR2 ANQGSEA. This chain's CDR3 is CSVGTGQQETQYF. CDR3 sequence (DNA): TGCAGCGTTGGAACCGGCCAACAAGAGACCCAGTACTTC.

This clonotype was found a few times. The chain joins TRBV5-1 to TRBJ1-5; TRBD1 matches 8 bases. Germline CDR1 and CDR2: SGHRS and YFSETQ. CDR3 length equals 16 residues. V trimming: 4 bases; J trimming: 5 bases; junction bases outside the gene matches: 11. This chain's CDR3 is CASSATGTGDYQPQHF. As DNA, the CDR3 is TGCGCCAGCAGCGCGACCGGGACAGGTGATTATCAGCCCCAGCATTTT.

The chain joins TRBV7-8 to TRBJ2-6; the D gene is possibly TRBD1 (5 bases). The CDR3 is 17 residues long. Germline CDR1 SGHVS, CDR2 FQNEAQ. V lost 5 bases, J lost 0 bases, and 14 bases lay in between. CDR3: CASSPQGVGSGANVLTF. The CDR3 DNA reads as TGTGCCAGCAGCCCGCAAGGGGTCGGCTCTGGGGCCAACGTCCTGACTTTC.

About this clonotype itself: With a much larger clone just one base away, this may be a read error. The CDR3 DNA follows: TGTGCCAGCAGTGTCGATCTGGGACTAGGCCAGCAGTTCTTC. The encoded protein is CASSVDLGLGQQFF. The V and J genes are TRBV25-1 and TRBJ2-1, with TRBD2 matching 8 bases. The length of the CDR3 is 14 residues. Germline CDR1 reads MGHDK; CDR2 reads SYGVNS. With 4 bases clipped from V and 11 bases from J, the junction kept 10 bases outside the gene matches.

This clonotype was picked up a small number of times. J is TRBJ2-1 and V is TRBV3-1; D tentatively reads TRBD1 or TRBD2 (6 bases each). This CDR3 comprises 15 residues. Germline V gives CDR1 LGHDT, CDR2 YNNKEL (reference sequence). V was shortened by 7 bases and J by 3 bases, with 16 bases between the two germline ends. The CDR3: CASTSGAVNYNEQFF. In nucleotides, the CDR3 is TGTGCCAGCACCTCGGGGGCTGTTAACTACAATGAGCAGTTCTTC.